In this sample, the clone carrying this T cell receptor beta chain turned up a few times. The junction differs from germline at one of its ends, possibly a read error. Per the germline V gene, CDR1 is ENHRY and CDR2 is SYGVKD. The CDR3 loop spans 17 amino acids. Amplified TCR beta CDR3 regions derived from RNA transcripts. TCR CDR3 regions were first amplified by RT-PCR with HTBI primers. TCRdb analysed the multiplex PCR reads with MiXCR anew, one entry per CDR3 protein. Counted here are approximately 590,000 distinct CDR3 sequences, around 45% occurring once; the ten biggest clones make up 8% to 8.5%. The data belong to a study of T cells in Graves' hyperthyroidism and ophthalmopathy.

Sequencing was performed on peripheral blood or thyroid tissue (not recorded which). The chain is built from TRBV10-3 and TRBJ2-7; the match to TRBD2 covers 16 bases. The receptor comes from a woman aged 18-29 years with Graves' hyperthyroidism. CDR3 loop: CASSGTSGRADSYEQYF. The CDR3 DNA sequence: TGTGCCAGCAGTGGGACTAGCGGGAGGGCCGACTCCTACGAGCAGTACTTC.